This TCR beta chain was captured in a study of T cell changes during pregnancy in multiple sclerosis. The repertoire was sequenced with immunoSEQ multiplex PCR; TCRdb's copy has only in-frame clones and lacks some. Of some 21,000 clones in the sample, 91% were seen once. Specimen: CD4+ T cells from peripheral blood mononuclear cells, collected in the third trimester of pregnancy. The source of this sequence is a female donor with multiple sclerosis, enrolled in a pregnancy study.

The CDR3 spells CASSLSALSPFEQYF. In nucleotides, the CDR3 is TGCGCCAGCAGCTTGAGCGCCCTGAGCCCCTTCGAGCAGTACTTC. The J gene is TRBJ2-7, the V gene TRBV5-1; the D is unclear. Germline V gives CDR1 SGHRS, CDR2 YFSETQ. The V end lost 1 base, the J end lost 6 bases, and 17 bases lay between the germline ends. The CDR3 has 15 residues.